This TCR beta chain was profiled in a study of OX40 agonist ivuxolimab in advanced cancers. Study-wide context: Age averaged around 60 years (range roughly 20 to 90), and around 87% were male. Points from the study as a whole: The antigens recognized by the expanded peripheral T cells, that is their antigen specificity, were not determined. CD4+ and CD8+ T cells in blood underwent clonal expansion by week 6 at 0.1 to 3.0 mg/kg. CD8+ T cells (on average) carried more expanded clones than CD4+ T cells.

A remark on this clone: Its specificity is unknown.

Clones were sequenced by immunoSEQ multiplex PCR, and TCRdb holds only the in-frame ones, with some missing. The sample lists some 78,000 clones, around 86% seen once, with 0.8% to 1% in the top ten. The germline V and J ends were trimmed by 2 bases and 0 bases, with 8 bases remaining between them. Germline V CDR1 and CDR2: MNHNS, SASEGT. The length of the CDR3 is 15 residues. V gene TRBV6-1 combines with J gene TRBJ1-3; D gene unclear. The sequenced sample was CD4+ or CD8+ T cells sorted from blood, obtained in a trial of the OX40 agonist ivuxolimab. The receptor was derived from an adult with an advanced solid tumor such as melanoma, head and neck, liver or kidney cancer. The CDR3: CASSEYGSSGNTIYF. DNA for the CDR3: TGTGCCAGCAGTGAATATGGAAGCTCTGGAAACACCATATATTTT.